This T cell receptor beta chain was documented in a study of blood T cell repertoires in COVID-19. Study-level background: From the United States, Italy and Spain came samples of acute and convalescent COVID-19.

The data were produced by immunoSEQ multiplex PCR, yet TCRdb's version contains in-frame clones alone and is incomplete. The table includes about 200,000 clones, 80% to 85% detected once. This clone has only a few counts. Germline V lookup: CDR1 MNHEY, CDR2 SVGAGI. The CDR3 extends over 16 amino acids. Trimming took 2 bases from V and 7 from J; bases not matched to a gene: 5. Sequencing was done on a sample of PBMCs or T cells enriched from blood (not recorded which). The clonotype comes from a middle-aged man who had recovered from COVID-19. The J gene is TRBJ1-6, the V gene TRBV6-5, with 10 bases that match TRBD1. The CDR3 loop reads CASSYMRDRGNSPLHF. The CDR3 DNA sequence: TGTGCCAGCAGTTACATGCGGGACAGGGGAAATTCACCCCTCCACTTT.